These 32 T cell receptor beta chains originate from one sample sequenced in a study of blood T cell repertoires in COVID-19. This table comes from immunoSEQ multiplex PCR, and its TCRdb copy is limited to in-frame clones, with some not included. The repertoire holds under 250,000 clones, with around 85% as singletons. The sample was peripheral blood. The receptors shown here come from a man aged 45-65 years with COVID-19, enrolled during active disease.

The chain joins TRBV4-3 to TRBJ1-1, with TRBD1 identical over 7 bases. This CDR3 comprises 15 residues. Germline V lookup: CDR1 LGHNA, CDR2 YSLEER. The V gene end was trimmed by 2 bases and the J gene end by 4 bases; junction bases not matched to a gene: 7. The chain's CDR3 is CASSQIGGRSTEAFF. DNA for the CDR3: TGCGCCAGCAGCCAAATAGGGGGCAGGAGCACTGAAGCTTTCTTT.

V and J are TRBV2 and TRBJ1-6; 7 nucleotides line up with TRBD1. CDR3 size: 14 residues. The germline CDR1 and CDR2 sequences are SNHLY and FYNNEI. V lost 6 bases and J lost 4; bases outside the gene matches: 3. The CDR3 spells CASRGTEYNSPLHF. CDR3 nucleotide sequence: TGTGCCAGCAGGGGGACAGAATATAATTCACCCCTCCACTTT.

The V and J genes are TRBV4-2 and TRBJ1-1; TRBD1 matches at 9 bases. CDR1 LGHNA and CDR2 YNFKEQ come from the germline V gene. The trim removed 4 bases at V and 3 bases at J, leaving 12 bases unmatched. The CDR3 sequence is 17 residues long. The CDR3 loop is CASSPGQGLSRDTEAFF. The DNA for the CDR3 is TGTGCCAGCAGCCCCGGACAGGGGTTATCTAGGGACACTGAAGCTTTCTTT.

CDR3 coding DNA: TGTGCCAGCAGCTTATCTAGCGGGAGCACAGATACGCAGTATTTT. Residues: CASSLSSGSTDTQYF. The chain has TRBV7-2 and TRBJ2-3; 8 bases fit TRBD2. CDR1 is SGHTA and CDR2 is FQGNSA in the germline V gene. V lost 2 bases and J lost 0; bases outside the gene matches: 1. CDR3 length: 15 amino acids. The full variable domain, completed using reference TRBV7-2 and TRBJ2-3, is GAGVSQSPSNKVTEKGKDVELRCDPISGHTALYWYRQSLGQGLEFLIYFQGNSAPDKSGLPSDRFSAERTGGSVSTLTIQRTQQEDSAVYLCASSLSSGSTDTQYFGPGTRLTVL.

V and J are TRBV25-1 and TRBJ2-3; a weak D match, TRBD1 (6 bases). V was cut by 11 bases and J by 3 bases, with 9 bases left in between. CDR3 length: 11 residues. The germline gives CDR1 MGHDK, CDR2 SYGVNS. CDR3 in amino acids: CAATGTDTQYF. CDR3 nucleotide sequence: TGTGCCGCCACAGGGACAGATACGCAGTATTTT. Full variable domain (missing parts from reference TRBV25-1 and TRBJ2-3): EADIYQTPRYLVIGTGKKITLECSQTMGHDKMYWYQQDPGMELHLIHYSYGVNSTEKGDLSSESTVSRIRTEHFPLTLESARPSHTSQYLCAATGTDTQYFGPGTRLTVL.

This chain links TRBV7-3 with TRBJ2-2, with D possibly being TRBD2 (6 bases). Per germline, CDR1 SGHTA and CDR2 FQGTGA. The V and J ends lost 5 bases and 6 bases respectively, with 19 bases between them. The CDR3 runs 16 residues. DNA of the CDR3: TGTGCCAGCAGCCCCCGAGGAGACTGGAGGGCCGGGGAGCTGTTTTTT. Amino acid sequence: CASSPRGDWRAGELFF.

The chain employs TRBV5-1 and TRBJ1-1; the D gene is possibly TRBD1 (6 bases). Trimming pared 4 bases from V and 4 bases from J, leaving 20 bases between. The CDR3 is 16 residues long. Germline V gene sequence: CDR1 SGHRS, CDR2 YFSETQ. In nucleotides, the CDR3 is TGCGCCAGCAGCCCTTTGGGGGGGGCCCCGGGCACTGAAGCTTTCTTT. This encodes CASSPLGGAPGTEAFF. Combining the CDR3 with reference TRBV5-1 and TRBJ1-1 gives the whole variable domain KAGVTQTPRYLIKTRGQQVTLSCSPISGHRSVSWYQQTPGQGLQFLFEYFSETQRNKGNFPGRFSGRQFSNSRSEMNVSTLELGDSALYLCASSPLGGAPGTEAFFGQGTRLTVV.

This rearrangement joins TRBV5-1 to TRBJ1-4, with 7 bases identical to TRBD1. Looked up from germline, CDR1 is SGHRS and CDR2 is YFSETQ. This CDR3 region has 14 residues. The trim removed 4 bases at V and 6 bases at J, leaving 6 bases unmatched. CDR3 in amino acids: CASSQKGQDEKLFF. The CDR3 DNA follows: TGCGCCAGCAGCCAAAAAGGACAGGATGAAAAACTGTTTTTT. The full variable domain, completed using reference TRBV5-1 and TRBJ1-4, is KAGVTQTPRYLIKTRGQQVTLSCSPISGHRSVSWYQQTPGQGLQFLFEYFSETQRNKGNFPGRFSGRQFSNSRSEMNVSTLELGDSALYLCASSQKGQDEKLFFGSGTQLSVL.

This clone was observed once. The gene calls are TRBV5-4 and TRBJ2-7; 10 nucleotides match TRBD1. This CDR3 has 13 amino acids. From germline, CDR1 is SGHNT and CDR2 YYREEE (reference sequence). The J segment lost 6 bases and the V segment lost 4 bases, leaving 4 bases of the junction unmatched. Written as DNA, the CDR3 is TGTGCCAGCAGCCCAGACAGGGGGCGCGAGCAGTACTTC. Protein: CASSPDRGREQYF.

This clone was counted between two and nine times. The V call is TRBV6-5, the J call TRBJ2-5, with TRBD2 as a possible D gene (6 bases). The CDR3 contains 16 residues. V was cut by 3 bases and J by 2 bases, with 16 bases left in between. Germline CDR1 is MNHEY and CDR2 is SVGAGI. Written as DNA, the CDR3 is TGTGCCAGCAGTTATGGACTTGGCGGGGTTCAAGAGACCCAGTACTTC. Translated, it gives CASSYGLGGVQETQYF.

The chain uses TRBV6-1 and TRBJ1-4, with 9 bases lining up with TRBD1. The CDR3 is 15 amino acids. Germline CDR1 MNHNS, CDR2 SASEGT. J was trimmed by 7 bases and V by 1 base; bases with no gene match: 4. CDR3 sequence: CASSEGTGVSEKLFF. CDR3 bases: TGTGCCAGCAGTGAAGGGACAGGGGTTTCTGAAAAACTGTTTTTT.

V usage is TRBV28 and J usage is TRBJ1-5; possibly TRBD1 for D (5 bases). This CDR3 is 15 amino acids long. Trimming left V 7 bases short and J 2 bases short, with 15 bases between. Germline CDR1 is MDHEN and CDR2 is SYDVKM. The CDR3, as DNA: TGTGCCAGCACTCCTTCGACGGGGGGCAATCAGCCCCAGCATTTT. Amino acids: CASTPSTGGNQPQHF.

The chain uses TRBV4-2 and TRBJ2-7; D is possibly TRBD2 (5 bases). CDR3 size: 16 residues. The germline CDR1 and CDR2 sequences are LGHNA and YNFKEQ. V lost 0 bases, J lost 2 bases, and 14 bases lay in between. CDR3 nucleotide sequence: TGTGCCAGCAGCCAAGATTACGGACTCGCGACCTACGAGCAGTACTTC. It is translated as CASSQDYGLATYEQYF.

The table lists this clone with a count of one. V gene TRBV29-1 combines with J gene TRBJ2-1, with a weak D call TRBD2 (7 bases). The V gene's germline CDR1 is SQVTM and CDR2 ANQGSEA. The CDR3 has 12 residues. V was clipped by 6 bases and J by 4 bases, with 10 bases between them. This chain's CDR3 is CSVRGAYNEQFF. The CDR3 DNA reads as TGCAGCGTCCGGGGGGCTTACAATGAGCAGTTCTTC.

This sequence joins TRBV27 and TRBJ2-7; 10 nucleotides align to TRBD1. The CDR3 has 16 residues. The germline V gene has CDR1 MNHEY and CDR2 SMNVEV (reference sequence). J lost 3 bases, V lost 5 bases, and 10 bases had no gene match. CDR3 in DNA: TGTGCCAGCAGTCCCGGGGCCGGGACAGGGGACTACGAGCAGTACTTC. It specifies CASSPGAGTGDYEQYF.

V and J are TRBV29-1 and TRBJ2-6; D unclear. CDR1 SQVTM and CDR2 ANQGSEA come from the germline V gene. The CDR3 spans 12 residues. The V gene lost 5 bases and the J gene lost 1 base, with 3 bases spanning the gap. CDR3 sequence reads: CSVRSGANVLTF. The CDR3 coding sequence is TGCAGCGTTCGGTCTGGGGCCAACGTCCTGACTTTC.

This chain connects TRBV24-1 to TRBJ1-2; TRBD1 might be the D (6 bases). CDR1 KGHDR and CDR2 SFDVKD come from the germline V gene. The CDR3 is 14 amino acids. V was pared by 1 base and J by 4 bases, with 9 bases between. The CDR3 bases are TGTGCCACCAGTGATTTACAGGGCTTCTATGGCTACACCTTC. It specifies CATSDLQGFYGYTF.

The sample holds one count of this clone. The chain is built from TRBV4-2 and TRBJ2-3; TRBD2 matches at 9 bases. Unmatched junction bases numbered 8, after V lost 2 bases and J lost 5 bases. The CDR3 extends over 16 amino acids. The germline V gene encodes CDR1 LGHNA and CDR2 YNFKEQ. In nucleotides, the CDR3 is TGTGCCAGCAGCCAACAGGGCGGGGGGGCAAAAGATACGCAGTATTTT. Protein sequence: CASSQQGGGAKDTQYF.

The CDR3 loop is CASSPPGSVASPKETQYF. Here the CDR3 DNA reads TGTGCCAGCAGCCCCCCGGGGTCGGTGGCGTCCCCGAAAGAGACCCAGTACTTC. The chain carries TRBV3-1 (or the pseudogene TRBV3-2) and TRBJ2-5; D might be TRBD2 (5 bases). Trimming left V 4 bases short and J 3 bases short, with 24 bases between. The germline CDR1 and CDR2 sequences are LGHDT and YNNKEL (reference sequence). The CDR3 is made up of 18 amino acids.

This sequence joins TRBV11-2 and TRBJ2-5; TRBD1 is a possible D gene (5 bases). The CDR3 runs 14 residues. Trimming removed 4 bases at V and 4 bases at J, with 13 bases between. Germline lookup yields CDR1 SGHAT and CDR2 FQNNGV. The CDR3 loop is CASSSRPRVETQYF. The CDR3 nucleotides read TGTGCCAGCAGCTCAAGGCCCAGGGTAGAGACCCAGTACTTC.

The chain combines TRBV27 with TRBJ2-7, with D maybe TRBD2 (6 bases). The CDR3 consists of 11 residues. Trimming removed 7 bases from V and 4 bases from J, with 8 bases in between. From germline, CDR1 is MNHEY and CDR2 SMNVEV (reference sequence). The CDR3, as DNA: TGTGCCAGCAATGGGGGGTACGAGCAGTACTTC. It codes for CASNGGYEQYF.

The gene calls are TRBV5-4 and TRBJ2-1; 10 nucleotides agree with TRBD2. V shed 4 bases, J shed 0 bases, and the junction held 7 bases outside the gene matches. Germline V gives CDR1 SGHNT, CDR2 YYREEE (reference sequence). This CDR3 spans 17 amino acids. As DNA, the CDR3 is TGTGCCAGCAGCGTTTCTAGCGGGGGTCTCTCCTACAATGAGCAGTTCTTC. Encoded protein: CASSVSSGGLSYNEQFF.

This clone was found a few times. The genes are TRBV27 and TRBJ2-2; TRBD1 might be the D (6 bases). There are 15 residues in the CDR3. Trimming took off 5 bases at V and 0 bases at J, with 10 bases between the two ends. Looked up from germline, CDR1 is MNHEY and CDR2 is SMNVEV (reference sequence). CDR3 DNA: TGTGCCAGCAGTACTAGGGGGTCGAACACCGGGGAGCTGTTTTTT. Its protein is CASSTRGSNTGELFF.

The chain couples TRBV16 to TRBJ2-7; 7 bases map to TRBD1. This CDR3 spans 15 amino acids. CDR1 and CDR2 from the germline V gene are KGHSY and FQNENV. Germline trimming cut 3 bases from V and 6 bases from J; bases unmatched to any gene: 11. CDR3 in DNA: TGTGCCAGCAGCCAGTGGGAACAGGGGTCAGGCGAGCAGTACTTC. This translates into CASSQWEQGSGEQYF.

This chain connects TRBV15 to TRBJ1-2; 9 positions match TRBD1. Trimming removed 6 bases from V and 2 bases from J; junction bases left unmatched: 7. The germline gives CDR1 LNHNV, CDR2 YYDKDF (reference sequence). The CDR3 is made up of 15 amino acids. CDR3 nucleotide sequence: TGTGCCACCAGTCTAACAGGGGGCAAGAACTATGGCTACACCTTC. Encoded protein: CATSLTGGKNYGYTF.

The gene calls are TRBV28 and TRBJ1-6, with D unresolved. CDR3 length equals 15 residues. The V end was cut by 6 bases, the J end by 6 bases, with 15 bases between. Germline CDR1 and CDR2: MDHEN and SYDVKM. As DNA, the CDR3 is TGTGCCAGCAGCAAAGCTGGGCAGCTTAATTCACCCCTCCACTTT. This sequence encodes CASSKAGQLNSPLHF.

The chain uses TRBV7-9 and TRBJ2-7; tentatively, D is TRBD2 (6 bases). The CDR3 covers 13 residues. The V and J ends lost 5 bases and 2 bases respectively, with 10 bases between them. Germline V gene sequence: CDR1 SEHNR, CDR2 FQNEAQ (reference sequence). For the CDR3, the DNA is TGTGCCAGCAGCGGACTAAGGGCCTACGAGCAGTACTTC. Its translation is CASSGLRAYEQYF.

This rearrangement joins TRBV29-1 to TRBJ1-2; 7 bases align to TRBD1. Trimming took 7 bases from V and 1 from J; bases not matched to a gene: 6. Germline loops: CDR1 SQVTM, CDR2 ANQGSEA. The CDR3 has 13 residues. The CDR3 DNA is TGCAGCGACCGGACAGGTAGTAACTATGGCTACACCTTC. Protein: CSDRTGSNYGYTF. Full variable domain (missing parts from reference TRBV29-1 and TRBJ1-2): SAVISQKPSRDICQRGTSLTIQCQVDSQVTMMFWYRQQPGQSLTLIATANQGSEATYESGFVIDKFPISRPNLTFSTLTVSNMSPEDSSIYLCSDRTGSNYGYTFGSGTRLTVV.

This chain uses TRBV11-2 with TRBJ1-1; D remains ambiguous. In germline, CDR1 is SGHAT, CDR2 FQNNGV. Trimming pared 0 bases from V and 0 bases from J, leaving 11 bases between. This CDR3 has 16 amino acids. This CDR3 is CASSLELEHLNTEAFF. The DNA for the CDR3 is TGTGCCAGCAGCTTAGAACTAGAGCACCTGAACACTGAAGCTTTCTTT.

About this clone: One end of the junction fails to match germline, which may point to a read error. This chain links TRBV12-3 or TRBV12-4 with TRBJ2-7, with 10 positions matching TRBD1. This CDR3 is 13 amino acids long. The CDR3: CASSFSHRDRGNF. The CDR3 bases are TGTGCCAGCAGTTTTTCACACCGGGACAGGGGAAACTTC.

V is TRBV19 and J is TRBJ2-7, with 8 positions matching TRBD1. This CDR3 contains 14 residues. V shed 4 bases and J 4 bases; nucleotides not matched to a gene: 6. CDR1 and CDR2 from the germline V gene are LNHDA and SQIVND (reference sequence). CDR3 sequence: CASSKGTGNYEQYF. In DNA, the CDR3 is TGTGCCAGTAGTAAAGGGACAGGCAATTACGAGCAGTACTTC.

J is TRBJ1-2 and V is TRBV28; D unclear. This CDR3 is 12 amino acids long. V was trimmed by 6 bases and J by 4 bases, leaving 9 bases between them. Germline CDR1 is MDHEN and CDR2 is SYDVKM. The chain's CDR3 is CASSIQSYGYTF. Here the CDR3 DNA reads TGTGCCAGCAGCATACAGAGCTATGGCTACACCTTC.